This section outlines one TCR beta chain sequence together with its context. Between the trimmed V and J ends, which lost 2 bases and 1 base, there was a span of 10 bases. Per germline, CDR1 GTSNPN and CDR2 SVGIG (reference sequence). CDR3 length: 14 residues. The data stem from a study of cytomegalovirus exposure and HLA in healthy donors. The PCR had 60 Vbeta and 13 Jbeta primers. TCRdb's table, derived via immunoSEQ multiplex PCR, lists solely in-frame clones and lacks some. The table includes around 55,000 clones, approximately 80% detected once. The clonotype was recovered from a female donor in good health and CMV-seronegative. The specimen sequenced was PBMCs. The chain couples TRBV30 to TRBJ2-3, with unresolved D. In DNA, the CDR3 is TGTGCCTGGAGTATGCAGGTAGGCACAGATACGCAGTATTTT. Residues: CAWSMQVGTDTQYF.